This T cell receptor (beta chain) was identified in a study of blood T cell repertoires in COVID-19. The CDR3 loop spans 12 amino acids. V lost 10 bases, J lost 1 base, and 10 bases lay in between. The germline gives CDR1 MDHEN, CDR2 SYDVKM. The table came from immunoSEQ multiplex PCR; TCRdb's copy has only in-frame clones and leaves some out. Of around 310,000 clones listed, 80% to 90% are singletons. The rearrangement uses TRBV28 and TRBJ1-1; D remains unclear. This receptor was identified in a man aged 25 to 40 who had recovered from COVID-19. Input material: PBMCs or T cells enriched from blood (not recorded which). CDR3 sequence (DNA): TGTGCCACCGAGAGTTGGAACACTGAAGCTTTCTTT. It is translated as CATESWNTEAFF. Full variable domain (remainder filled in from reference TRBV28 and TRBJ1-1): DVKVTQSSRYLVKRTGEKVFLECVQDMDHENMFWYRQDPGLGLRLIYFSYDVKMKEKGDIPEGYSVSREKKERFSLILESASTNQTSMYLCATESWNTEAFFGQGTRLTVV.